The T cell receptor (beta chain) described here comes from a study of identical twins. General study findings and limits: Cord blood beta clonotypes present at high abundance carried fewer insertions; no such pattern appeared in memory repertoires.

V shed 6 bases and J shed 9 bases, with 12 bases lying between them. Germline V lookup: CDR1 DFQATT, CDR2 SNEGSKA (reference sequence). The CDR3 spans 11 residues. This clonotype has ten or more counts. As yet, its antigen is unknown. Only healthy Caucasians were included as donors. TCRdb itself ran the 5' RACE reads through MiXCR, one entry per CDR3 protein. The sample lists 450,000 to 650,000 distinct CDR3 sequences, around a tenth occurring once. These data also formed part of another study, on yellow fever vaccine responses in identical twins.

The sequence was obtained from a woman between 18 and 30 years old in good health. The V and J genes are TRBV20-1 and TRBJ2-1; D is ambiguous. The sequencing input was PBMCs. CDR3 sequence: CSALDGPEQFF. In nucleotides, the CDR3 is TGCAGTGCCCTAGACGGACCTGAGCAGTTCTTC.